These T cell receptor beta chains were read from a single sample in a study of T cells in localized non-small cell lung cancer. Sequencing used immunoSEQ multiplex PCR; TCRdb keeps in-frame clones, though not all of them. The sample lists about 20,000 clones, over 70% seen once, with 12% in the top ten. The sample consisted of PBMCs, taken before any cancer treatment. The origin of the receptors is a man aged 35 to 70 with stage II squamous cell lung carcinoma. CDR3s include the opening cysteine and the closing phenylalanine or tryptophan. Part of the rows lack a size; the others show once, few, many or a class for expanded clones.

size: once; V: TRBV7-6; CDR3: CASSLVRAGGNTGELFF
size: -; V: TRBV6-4; CDR3: CASSVPRAYEQYF
size: -; V: TRBV4-3; CDR3: CASSQVEEPETQYF
size: once; V: TRBV6-5; CDR3: CASSLRRTGANVLTF
size: -; V: TRBV27; CDR3: CAPREGGELFF
size: -; V: TRBV2; CDR3: CASGSGREFTNEQFF
size: -; V: TRBV5-1; CDR3: CASSTGQLQSPLHF
size: -; V: TRBV2; CDR3: CASGRQPPGLTKTKHKDTDTQYF
size: -; V: TRBV5-1; CDR3: CASSLAGTGYEKLFF
size: -; V: TRBV19; CDR3: CASSRHQETQYF
size: -; V: TRBV10-2; CDR3: CASSVAGDSPEQFF
size: -; V: TRBV29-1; CDR3: CSVNLGQDQPQHF
size: -; V: TRBV15; CDR3: CATSREDRANYGYTF
size: -; V: TRBV5-1; CDR3: CASRETGTDTQYF
size: -; V: TRBV19; CDR3: CASSINSRSGNTIYF